This TCR beta chain comes out of a study of beta chain features in type 1 diabetes. Findings and caveats of the study: Moderate yet significant TCRB CDR3 shortening was seen in Type 1 diabetes patients in all four CD4+ subsets.

The investigators reverse transcribed all of the isolated RNA, so they sequenced expressed TCRB transcripts. Data came from immunoSEQ multiplex PCR; TCRdb stores just in-frame clones and leaves some out. In the table there are over 150,000 clones, approximately 8.4% of which are singletons. This CDR3 contains 16 residues. V shed 6 bases and J shed 2 bases, with 18 bases lying between them. Germline CDR1 is LNHDA and CDR2 is SQIVND (reference sequence). With regard to this clone: As yet, its antigen is unknown.

The source of this sequence is a man between 18 and 29 years old with type 1 diabetes. Material for sequencing was central memory CD4+ T cells from blood. The chain uses TRBV19 and TRBJ2-3, with D possibly matching TRBD2 (6 bases). The CDR3 DNA sequence: TGTGCCAGTAGGGGAGGTGGTGTCGAGACCACAGATACGCAGTATTTT. Its translation is CASRGGGVETTDTQYF.